Each of the 11 T cell receptor beta chains below was sequenced from the same sample in a study of T-cell reconstitution after alpha-beta-depleted transplantation in children (dated by TCRdb to about 2016). Sample time point, as interpreted from the label and publication: day 60 (about 2 months) after transplantation. The treatment or condition label of this sample denotes: allogeneic hematopoietic cell transplantation with graft depleted of TCRalphabeta T cells and CD19 B cells. Libraries came from PCR. Sequenced using an Illumina HiSeq 2500. To normalize quantification of the TCRbeta repertoire, the TCR libraries were built with molecular barcoding that relied on unique molecular identifiers. The public reads were quality trimmed at Q25 with fastp and then assembled into clones with MiXCR by TCRdb, keeping productive beta chains. CDR3 protein duplicates are merged, each entry listing the most common genes and DNA. The sample has nearly 20,000 distinct CDR3 sequences on record, over 10% of them singletons. Around 36% of the sample is held by the ten biggest clonotypes.

Sequences were derived from PBMCs, mostly from graft donor cells, sampled 60 days after TCRalphabeta/CD19-depleted stem cell transplant. The receptor set was obtained from a female patient aged 2-9 years who had a stem cell transplant for congenital amegakaryocytic thrombocytopenia, so the T cells may come from the graft donor.

This chain connects TRBV20-1 to TRBJ1-5, with a tentative D call TRBD1 (6 bases). Trimming removed 8 bases at V and 5 bases at J, with 28 bases between. Germline V CDR1 and CDR2: DFQATT, SNEGSKA (reference sequence). This CDR3 has 17 amino acids. CDR3 sequence: CSFRGRDKGPAHQPQHF. The DNA for the CDR3 is TGCAGTTTCAGGGGCAGGGATAAGGGCCCTGCCCATCAGCCCCAGCATTTT.

This clonotype was picked up many times. The V and J genes are TRBV20-1 and TRBJ2-3; either TRBD1 or TRBD2 may supply D (5 bases each). Germline lookup yields CDR1 DFQATT and CDR2 SNEGSKA (reference sequence). Trimming took off 3 bases at V and 5 bases at J, with 18 bases between the two ends. This CDR3 comprises 15 residues. The CDR3 DNA reads as TGCAGTGCTAGTTGGAGAGGCCAGGGAGAAGATACGCAGTATTTT. Its protein product is CSASWRGQGEDTQYF.

Many counts were recorded for this clonotype. This chain joins TRBV7-6 and TRBJ2-7, with 10 bases fitting TRBD2. Trimming cost V 2 bases and J 12 bases; bases outside gene matches: 7. Germline CDR1 SGHVS, CDR2 FNYEAQ. The CDR3 extends over 13 amino acids. CDR3: CASSLNSGRALYF. The CDR3 coding sequence is TGTGCCAGCAGCTTAAACAGCGGGAGGGCCCTGTACTTC.

This clonotype was found many times. This chain uses TRBV12-3 or TRBV12-4 with TRBJ1-6, with 10 bases matching TRBD1. After removal of 6 bases from V and 9 bases from J, the junction contained 8 bases not matched to a gene. The CDR3 runs 15 residues. The CDR3 sequence is CASRSSGTGASPLHF. The CDR3 DNA is TGTGCCAGCAGATCCTCCGGGACAGGGGCTTCACCCCTCCACTTT.

This clonotype appeared many times. The chain links TRBV3-1 to TRBJ2-4; perhaps TRBD1 as D (5 bases). Germline V gives CDR1 LGHDT, CDR2 YNNKEL (reference sequence). The CDR3 is 16 residues long. V shed 2 bases and J shed 1 base, with 12 bases lying between them. The DNA for the CDR3 is TGTGCCAGCAGCCAATTGACAGCTACTGCCAAAAACATTCAGTACTTC. This sequence encodes CASSQLTATAKNIQYF.

This clonotype occurred many times. The rearrangement joins TRBV29-1 to TRBJ1-1; D ambiguous. The V gene lost 6 bases and the J gene lost 1 base, with 12 bases spanning the gap. Per the germline V gene, CDR1 is SQVTM and CDR2 is ANQGSEA. CDR3 length: 13 residues. The CDR3: CSVYTATNTEAFF. DNA of the CDR3: TGCAGCGTGTATACAGCAACGAACACTGAAGCTTTCTTT.

By frequency in the sample, this clonotype is medium-sized. V and J are TRBV3-1 and TRBJ2-7; 11 bases map to TRBD2. Per the germline V gene, CDR1 is LGHDT and CDR2 is YNNKEL (reference sequence). The CDR3 is 14 residues long. V lost 4 bases, J lost 5 bases, and 4 bases stayed unmatched. CDR3 bases: TGTGCCAGCAGCCTTAGCGGGAGGGAGAACGAGCAGTACTTC. This translates into CASSLSGRENEQYF.

This clonotype was recorded many times. V and J are TRBV28 and TRBJ1-2, with D perhaps TRBD1 (5 bases). CDR1 and CDR2 from the germline V gene are MDHEN and SYDVKM. The CDR3 runs 13 residues. The ends were cut back, 2 bases at V and 4 bases at J, with 8 bases in the middle. CDR3 protein: CASSLGTSYGYTF. As DNA, the CDR3 is TGTGCCAGCAGTTTAGGGACGAGCTATGGCTACACCTTC.

This clonotype was seen at least ten times. This chain uses TRBV20-1 with TRBJ2-5; D might be TRBD1 or TRBD2, each matching 5 bases. Germline CDR1 reads DFQATT; CDR2 reads SNEGSKA (reference sequence). Between the trimmed V and J ends, which lost 2 bases and 2 bases, there was a span of 18 bases. This CDR3 is built from 16 residues. The CDR3 bases are TGCAGTGCTAGACCTCGTGGGGCGGGTATACAAGAGACCCAGTACTTC. Translation gives CSARPRGAGIQETQYF.

This clonotype was recorded at least ten times. The chain recombines TRBV29-1 with TRBJ2-1; D not certain. V was clipped by 2 bases and J by 8 bases, with 10 bases between them. Per the germline V gene, CDR1 is SQVTM and CDR2 is ANQGSEA. This CDR3 is built from 12 residues. This CDR3 reads CSVEKDGDEQFF. CDR3 sequence (DNA): TGCAGCGTTGAAAAGGATGGCGATGAGCAGTTCTTC.

This clonotype was seen many times. This CDR3 is CSGGLQVRSYNEQFF. The CDR3 DNA sequence: TGCAGCGGAGGCCTTCAGGTGCGCTCCTACAATGAGCAGTTCTTC. The chain is built from TRBV29-1 and TRBJ2-1; D call uncertain. The germline V and J ends were trimmed by 7 bases and 0 bases, with 16 bases remaining between them. The CDR3 consists of 15 residues. Germline CDR1 reads SQVTM; CDR2 reads ANQGSEA.